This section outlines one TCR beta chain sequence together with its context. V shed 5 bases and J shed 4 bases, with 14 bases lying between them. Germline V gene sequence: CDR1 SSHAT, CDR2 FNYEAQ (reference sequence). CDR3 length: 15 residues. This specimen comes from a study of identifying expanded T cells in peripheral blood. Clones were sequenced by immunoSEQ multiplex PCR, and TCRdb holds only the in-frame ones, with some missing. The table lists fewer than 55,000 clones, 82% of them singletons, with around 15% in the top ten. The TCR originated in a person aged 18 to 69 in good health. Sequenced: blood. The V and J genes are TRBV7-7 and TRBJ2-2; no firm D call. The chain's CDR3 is CASSLDPVPTGELFF. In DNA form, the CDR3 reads TGTGCCAGCAGCCTAGACCCCGTCCCCACCGGGGAGCTGTTTTTT.